This T cell receptor (beta chain) was recovered during a study of shared T cell receptors in the human thymus. Trimming removed 4 bases from V and 2 bases from J; junction bases left unmatched: 5. The CDR3 spans 14 residues. Per the germline V gene, CDR1 is GTSNPN and CDR2 is SVGIG (reference sequence). TCRdb's table, derived via immunoSEQ multiplex PCR, lists solely in-frame clones and lacks some. The repertoire holds under 700,000 clones, around three quarters seen once, with 0.01% to 0.015% in the top ten. The same specimen was also included in a second study, on human thymus T cells. That report notes: Healthy Finnish infants undergoing corrective surgery for congenital heart defects provided the donor material. Thymus pieces cut out during corrective heart surgery were the tissue that was used. Repertoires from thymus and blood appeared to show biased V and J gene usage. Unrelated individuals reportedly shared highly overlapping thymic TCR repertoires.

The sequencing sample was made of thymocytes. The chain carries TRBV30 and TRBJ1-2, with 9 positions matching TRBD1. The receptor comes from a boy less than two years old with a congenital heart defect. CDR3 protein: CAWKRDRVNYGYTF. The CDR3 region has the DNA TGTGCCTGGAAAAGGGACAGGGTCAACTATGGCTACACCTTC.